The clone carrying this TCR beta chain has only one observation. Germline-derived CDR1 and CDR2 are LNHDA and SQIVND (reference sequence). The CDR3 is made up of 13 amino acids. V was shortened by 5 bases and J by 7 bases, with 15 bases between the two germline ends. Method: immunoSEQ multiplex PCR; TCRdb's copy keeps in-frame clones and lacks some. Of about 100,000 clones in the sample, roughly 85% are singletons; the top ten hold around 29%. The sample is drawn from a study of blood T cell repertoires in COVID-19. This TCR was sampled from a man between 70 and 80 years old with active or convalescent COVID-19. The specimen sequenced was peripheral blood. The rearrangement joins TRBV19 to TRBJ2-7, with D maybe TRBD1 (6 bases). The CDR3: CASSARGTEEQYF. CDR3 sequence (DNA): TGTGCCAGTAGTGCCAGGGGAACGGAAGAGCAGTACTTC. Supplemented by reference TRBV19 and TRBJ2-7, the full variable domain reads DGGITQSPKYLFRKEGQNVTLSCEQNLNHDAMYWYRQDPGQGLRLIYYSQIVNDFQKGDIAEGYSVSREKKESFPLTVTSAQKNPTAFYLCASSARGTEEQYFGPGTRLTVT.